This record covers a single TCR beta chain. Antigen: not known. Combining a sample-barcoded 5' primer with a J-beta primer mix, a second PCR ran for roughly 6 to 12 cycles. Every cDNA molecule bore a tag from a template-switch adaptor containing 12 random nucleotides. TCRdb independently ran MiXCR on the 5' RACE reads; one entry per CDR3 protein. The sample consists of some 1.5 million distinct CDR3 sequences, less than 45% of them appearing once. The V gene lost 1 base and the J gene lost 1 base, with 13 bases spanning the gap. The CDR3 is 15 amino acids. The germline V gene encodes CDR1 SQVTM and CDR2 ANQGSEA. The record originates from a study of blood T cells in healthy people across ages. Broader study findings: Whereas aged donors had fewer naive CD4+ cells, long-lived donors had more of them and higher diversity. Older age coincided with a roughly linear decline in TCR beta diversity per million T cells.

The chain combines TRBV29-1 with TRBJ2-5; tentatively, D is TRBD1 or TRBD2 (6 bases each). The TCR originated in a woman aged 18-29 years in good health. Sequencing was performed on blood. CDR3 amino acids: CSVEAWGAAQETQYF. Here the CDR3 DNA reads TGCAGCGTTGAAGCCTGGGGGGCCGCCCAAGAGACCCAGTACTTC.